This is a list of T cell receptor beta chains from one sample in a study of breast tumors, draining lymph nodes, adjacent tissues. Each CDR3 protein is one row after TCRdb ran MiXCR on the multiplex PCR reads. The repertoire includes fewer than 85,000 distinct CDR3 sequences, approximately 20% of them detected once, and about 2.2% sits in the top ten. The sequencing input was axillary lymph node tissue. The receptor source for this set is a female donor with breast cancer. Some clones in this sample may be carry-over from other donors' samples. CDR3s include the opening cysteine and the closing phenylalanine or tryptophan. A D gene is named only where the DNA matches it firmly. A row's size may be missing; if present it is once, few, many or a size class.

>many|TRBJ2-7|TRBV6-4|.
TGTGCCAGCAAACGCTGCGGGACCGAAAGCTCCTACGAGCAGTACTTC
CASKRCGTESSYEQYF
>.|TRBJ2-7|TRBV29-1|.
TGCAGCGCTGGCGGCAGCAGCTCCTACAATGAGCAGTACTTC
CSAGGSSSYNEQYF
>.|TRBJ2-7|TRBV9|TRBD1
TGTGCCAGCAGCGGGGGGACAGGGCCCACCTACGAGCAGTACTTC
CASSGGTGPTYEQYF
>few|TRBJ1-2|TRBV28|.
TGTGCCAGCAGTCCTAACGCAGTCTATGGCTACACCTTC
CASSPNAVYGYTF
>many|TRBJ2-3|TRBV6-5|TRBD1
TGTGCCAGCAGCGGCGACAGGGGGACCACAGATACGCAGTATTTT
CASSGDRGTTDTQYF
>.|TRBJ2-7|TRBV3-2|.
TGTGCCAGCAGCCAAGGGGACAAGGGAATCCACGAGCAGTACTTC
CASSQGDKGIHEQYF
>many|TRBJ2-5|TRBV7-9|TRBD2
TGTGCCAGCAGCTCTAGGGGTAGCGGGAAGCAAGAGACCCAGTACTTC
CASSSRGSGKQETQYF
>few|TRBJ2-1|TRBV4-2|TRBD2
TGTGCCAGCAGCCAAGAAAGCGGGACCTACAATGAGCAGTTCTTC
CASSQESGTYNEQFF
>many|TRBJ2-3|TRBV29-1|.
TGCAGCGGAGTGTTGGATACGCAGTATTTT
CSGVLDTQYF
>many|TRBJ2-1|TRBV19|.
TGTGCCAGTAGTGTTACAGGGAATGAGCAGTTCTTC
CASSVTGNEQFF
>.|TRBJ1-5|TRBV12-3/TRBV12-4|.
TGTGCCAGCAGTTGGCTCGGGGGTCAAGAGACCCAGCATTTT
CASSWLGGQETQHF
>.|TRBJ1-6|TRBV27|.
TGTGCCAGCAGAGCGGCAGGTCTGACTTCACCCCTCCACTTT
CASRAAGLTSPLHF
>many|TRBJ2-7|TRBV27|.
TGTGCCAGCGGTCACTACGAGCAGTACTTC
CASGHYEQYF
>few|TRBJ2-4|TRBV5-4|TRBD2
TGTGCCAGCAGCTCAGGGACTAGCGGGAGGACCAAAAACATTCAGTACTTC
CASSSGTSGRTKNIQYF
>many|TRBJ2-7|TRBV2|.
TGTGCCACCCGGACGGATGCTTACGAGCAGTACTTC
CATRTDAYEQYF
>.|TRBJ2-1|TRBV28|.
TGTGCCAGCAGTTTATCTTTGGCCTTTGAGCAGTTCTTC
CASSLSLAFEQFF
>.|TRBJ2-1|TRBV3-1|TRBD1
TGTGCCGGCAGCCGAGCCGGGACAGGGAACGAGCAGTTCTTC
CAGSRAGTGNEQFF
>medium-sized|TRBJ2-7|TRBV12-3/TRBV12-4|.
TGTGCCAGCAGTCCTGGACAGAACGAGCAGTACTTC
CASSPGQNEQYF
>many|TRBJ2-2|TRBV20-1|TRBD2
TGCAGTGCTAGAATCGCGGGAGAGGTGTACGGGGAGCTGTTTTTT
CSARIAGEVYGELFF
>few|TRBJ2-1|TRBV5-1|TRBD2
TGCGCCAGCAGCGTGGGGACTACATACAATGAGCGGTTCTTC
CASSVGTTYNERFF
>many|TRBJ2-7|TRBV6-1|.
TGTGCCAGCAGTGTTACCAGTCTCTACGAGCAGTACTTC
CASSVTSLYEQYF
>many|TRBJ2-7|TRBV29-1|.
TGCAGCGGCTACGAAGGTGGGGGGGAGCAGTACTTC
CSGYEGGGEQYF
>many|TRBJ2-3|TRBV9|.
TGTGCCAGCAGCCCCCGGGGCGGAGGAGATACGCAGTATTTT
CASSPRGGGDTQYF
>.|TRBJ1-2|TRBV6-5|.
TGCGCCAGCAGTTACAACGGTAGTGGCTACACCTTC
CASSYNGSGYTF
>many|TRBJ2-7|TRBV11-2|.
TGTGCCAGCAGCTTCACACCGGGACTGAACTACGAGCAGTACTTC
CASSFTPGLNYEQYF
>many|TRBJ1-6|TRBV2|.
TGTGCCAGCGAGCGCCGGGGGGCTCTTAATTCACCCCTCCACTTT
CASERRGALNSPLHF
>.|TRBJ1-2|TRBV4-2|.
TGTGCCAGCATCACGCCGGGGGGGGTAGGAAATTATGGCTACACCTTC
CASITPGGVGNYGYTF
>many|TRBJ2-5|TRBV12-3/TRBV12-4|TRBD1
TGTGCCAGCAGGGGGACAGGGCCAGGAGAGACCCAGTACTTC
CASRGTGPGETQYF
>many|TRBJ1-6|TRBV15|TRBD1
TGTGCCACCAGCAGAGATAAAGGGACAGGGGAGTATAATTCACCCCTCCACTTT
CATSRDKGTGEYNSPLHF
>many|TRBJ1-6|TRBV6-5|.
TGTGCCAGCAGTTCTCTAGGTACATCCACAGGATATAGTTCACCCCTCCACTTT
CASSSLGTSTGYSSPLHF
>many|TRBJ1-5|TRBV7-2|.
TGTGCCAGCAGCCGGACCCCTGGGCAGCCCCAGCATTTT
CASSRTPGQPQHF
>many|TRBJ2-7|TRBV20-1|TRBD1
TGCAGTGCTTGGGGGACAGGGGAGGTCGAGCAGTACTTC
CSAWGTGEVEQYF
>many|TRBJ2-3|TRBV20-1|.
TGCAGTGCTAGGCCGGGGGAGGGCACAGATACGCAGTATTTT
CSARPGEGTDTQYF
>many|TRBJ2-7|TRBV9|.
TGTGCCAGCAGCGTAGGTCCCGGGCCCCACGAGCAGTACTTC
CASSVGPGPHEQYF
>many|TRBJ2-5|TRBV4-1|.
TGCGCCAGCAGCCAAGGGACAGTCCAAGGGACCCAGTACTTC
CASSQGTVQGTQYF
>.|TRBJ2-7|TRBV27|TRBD2
TGTGCCAGCGTCCGAAGGCCGGGACTAGCGGGAGCGGGCGAGCAGTACTTC
CASVRRPGLAGAGEQYF
>few|TRBJ1-5|TRBV19|.
TGTGCCAGTAGTATGCGTCGCAATCAGCCCCAGCATTTT
CASSMRRNQPQHF
>.|TRBJ2-2|TRBV18|.
TGTGCCAGCTCACCGCAGGGTACTAGGAACACCGGGGAGCTGTTTTTT
CASSPQGTRNTGELFF
>many|TRBJ2-5|TRBV6-5|.
TGTGCCAGCAGTGCCCTGAGGCGCCCGATCCAAGAGACCCAGTACTTC
CASSALRRPIQETQYF
>many|TRBJ2-5|TRBV20-1|.
TGCAGTGCTAGTCGTTCCGCAGAAGAGACCCAGTACTTC
CSASRSAEETQYF
>many|TRBJ2-1|TRBV20-1|.
TGCAGTGCTAGAGTGGGGCGGGGCTGGGATGAGCAGTTCTTC
CSARVGRGWDEQFF
>many|TRBJ1-3|TRBV5-1|TRBD1
TGCGCCAGCAGCCCACAGGGGGCGAACACCATATATTTT
CASSPQGANTIYF
>many|TRBJ2-7|TRBV3-1|TRBD1
TGTGCCAGCAGCCAAGATCCCGGGACAGGGGGCGACGAGCAGTACTTC
CASSQDPGTGGDEQYF
>many|TRBJ2-7|TRBV5-1|TRBD2
TGCGCCAGCAGCTCGACTAGCGGGAGTTTCTACGAGCAGTACTTC
CASSSTSGSFYEQYF
>many|TRBJ2-7|TRBV4-2|TRBD2
TGTGCCAGCAGCCAAGATTTGTGGGGGACTAGCGGGAGTCACGAGCAGTACTTC
CASSQDLWGTSGSHEQYF
>many|TRBJ1-3|TRBV9|.
TGTGCCAGCAGCGTGGCAACTGGAAACACCATATATTTT
CASSVATGNTIYF
>many|TRBJ2-2|TRBV19|.
TGTGCCAGTAGTTCAGCGGCGCTGAACACCGGGGAGCTGTTTTTT
CASSSAALNTGELFF
>many|TRBJ2-2|TRBV9|.
TGTGCCAGCAGCGTAGGTCCAGGGACCACCGGGGAGCTGTTTTTT
CASSVGPGTTGELFF
>many|TRBJ1-2|TRBV19|.
TGTGCCAGTAGTATCTCGGGTAACTATGGCTACACCTTC
CASSISGNYGYTF
>many|TRBJ2-5|TRBV29-1|.
TGCAGCGTTGGCTCTGGTGGAGAGACCCAGTACTTC
CSVGSGGETQYF